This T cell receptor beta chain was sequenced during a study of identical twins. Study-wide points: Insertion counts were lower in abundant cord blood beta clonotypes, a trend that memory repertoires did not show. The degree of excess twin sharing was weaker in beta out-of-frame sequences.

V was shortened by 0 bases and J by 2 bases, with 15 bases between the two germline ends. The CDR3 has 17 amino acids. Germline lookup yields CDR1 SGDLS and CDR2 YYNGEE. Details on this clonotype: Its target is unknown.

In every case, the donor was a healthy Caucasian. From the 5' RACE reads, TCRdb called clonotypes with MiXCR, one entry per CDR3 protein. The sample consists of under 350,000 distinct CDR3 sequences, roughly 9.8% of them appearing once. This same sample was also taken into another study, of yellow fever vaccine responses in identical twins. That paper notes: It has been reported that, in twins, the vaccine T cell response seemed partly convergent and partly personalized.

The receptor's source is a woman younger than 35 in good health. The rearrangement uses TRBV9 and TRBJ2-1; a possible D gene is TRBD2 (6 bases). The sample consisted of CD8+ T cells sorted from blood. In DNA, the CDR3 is TGTGCCAGCAGCGTAGCTGGGAGGAGAGTCACCTACAATGAGCAGTTCTTC. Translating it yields CASSVAGRRVTYNEQFF.